These 20 T cell receptor beta chains were all obtained from the same sample, sequenced in a study of blood T cell repertoires in COVID-19. The assay was immunoSEQ multiplex PCR, and TCRdb's table has in-frame clones only and misses some. The table shows 110,000 or so clones, with approximately 91% occurring only once. Sample: peripheral blood. These receptor sequences come from a woman aged 70-85 years who had recovered from COVID-19.

This rearrangement joins TRBV30 to TRBJ1-1, with a possible D match to TRBD1 (6 bases). CDR3 length equals 15 residues. CDR1 GTSNPN and CDR2 SVGIG come from the germline V gene (reference sequence). V dropped 3 bases and J dropped 5 bases, with 19 bases sitting between them. In DNA form, the CDR3 reads TGTGCCTGGAGACCTATAGTCAGGGGAAGAACTGAAGCTTTCTTT. Encoded protein: CAWRPIVRGRTEAFF.

The rearrangement joins TRBV19 to TRBJ2-1, with D tentatively TRBD2 (7 bases). Germline V gives CDR1 LNHDA, CDR2 SQIVND (reference sequence). The V end was cut by 8 bases, the J end by 8 bases, with 25 bases between. The CDR3 has 16 amino acids. CDR3 residues: CASSNRGGWLIDEQFF. Here the CDR3 DNA reads TGTGCCAGTTCTAATAGGGGGGGCTGGCTAATCGATGAGCAGTTCTTC. Based on the CDR3 plus reference TRBV19 and TRBJ2-1, the full variable domain is DGGITQSPKYLFRKEGQNVTLSCEQNLNHDAMYWYRQDPGQGLRLIYYSQIVNDFQKGDIAEGYSVSREKKESFPLTVTSAQKNPTAFYLCASSNRGGWLIDEQFFGPGTRLTVL.

The V call is TRBV10-3, the J call TRBJ2-6; the match to TRBD1 covers 8 bases. This CDR3 comprises 17 residues. V lost 3 bases and J lost 4; bases outside the gene matches: 8. Germline V CDR1 and CDR2: ENHRY, SYGVKD. CDR3 bases: TGTGCCATCAGTGACTGGCGGCAGGGGGCCGGGGCCAACGTCCTGACTTTC. Translating it yields CAISDWRQGAGANVLTF.

V is TRBV5-5 and J is TRBJ2-2; no definite D call. CDR3 length: 15 amino acids. The germline CDR1 and CDR2 sequences are SGHKS and YYEKEE (reference sequence). Trimming stripped 0 bases from V and 0 bases from J, with 6 bases between. This chain's CDR3 is CASSLALSNTGELFF. CDR3 DNA: TGTGCCAGCAGCTTGGCCCTCTCGAACACCGGGGAGCTGTTTTTT.

The J gene is TRBJ2-1, the V gene TRBV2; 13 bases fit TRBD2. Germline assignment: CDR1 SNHLY and CDR2 FYNNEI. With 4 bases clipped from V and 6 bases from J, the junction kept 6 bases outside the gene matches. The CDR3 totals 16 residues. The CDR3 DNA sequence: TGTGCCAGCAGTGGGACTAGCGGGAGACCCGGCAATGAGCAGTTCTTC. Its translation is CASSGTSGRPGNEQFF.

V usage is TRBV7-2 and J usage is TRBJ2-1; TRBD2 matches 11 bases. Looked up from germline, CDR1 is SGHTA and CDR2 is FQGNSA. The V gene end was trimmed by 3 bases and the J gene end by 7 bases; junction bases not matched to a gene: 5. The CDR3 runs to 15 residues. Here the CDR3 DNA reads TGTGCCAGCAGCTTCCGACTAGCGGGGCGGAATGAGCAGTTCTTC. This gives the protein CASSFRLAGRNEQFF.

This chain connects TRBV29-1 to TRBJ1-2; D is ambiguous. Germline CDR1 is SQVTM and CDR2 is ANQGSEA. V lost 4 bases to trimming and J lost 6 bases, with 15 bases between them. The CDR3 runs to 13 residues. The CDR3 protein is CSVVADGEHGYTF. Written as DNA, the CDR3 is TGCAGCGTTGTGGCCGACGGGGAACATGGCTACACCTTC.

Of note for this clone: Its ends do not fully match the called genes, so a read error is possible. The rearrangement joins TRBV28 to TRBJ1-1, with a possible D match to TRBD1 (6 bases). This CDR3 has 13 amino acids. Looked up from germline, CDR1 is MDHEN and CDR2 is SYDVKM. This CDR3 reads CASSLSGGVFVRF. The CDR3, as DNA: TGTGCCAGCAGTTTATCGGGGGGCGTCTTCGTGAGGTTT.

The rearrangement uses TRBV10-3 and TRBJ2-5; possibly TRBD2 for D (6 bases). Germline V lookup: CDR1 ENHRY, CDR2 SYGVKD. This CDR3 comprises 12 residues. Deletions cut 8 bases from V and 4 bases from J, with 11 bases between. CDR3 residues: CAIGTGRETQYF. In nucleotides, the CDR3 is TGTGCCATCGGTACCGGGAGAGAGACCCAGTACTTC.

V gene TRBV18 combines with J gene TRBJ2-1; 9 nucleotides line up with TRBD2. The CDR3 contains 16 residues. CDR1 KGHSH and CDR2 LQKENI come from the germline V gene. Trimming took 6 bases from V and 1 from J; bases not matched to a gene: 7. The CDR3 here is CASSPPAGGSYNEQFF. The CDR3 DNA is TGTGCCAGCTCCCCCCCCGCGGGAGGGTCCTACAATGAGCAGTTCTTC.

This clone was seen just once. The CDR3, as DNA: TGTGCCAGCAGTTTATATTCGGGCAGGGTCTATGGCTACACCTTC. Its protein is CASSLYSGRVYGYTF. The genes are TRBV28 and TRBJ1-2, with D possibly TRBD1 on 5 matching bases. V lost 1 base to trimming and J lost 4 bases, with 13 bases between them. This CDR3 is 15 amino acids long. Germline assignment: CDR1 MDHEN and CDR2 SYDVKM.

The V and J genes are TRBV5-4 and TRBJ2-7; 7 nucleotides line up with TRBD2. The CDR3 runs to 16 residues. V was pared by 0 bases and J by 3 bases, with 9 bases of the junction left unmatched. The germline V gene encodes CDR1 SGHNT and CDR2 YYREEE (reference sequence). The CDR3 spells CASSLVGRGERYEQYF. The DNA for the CDR3 is TGTGCCAGCAGCTTGGTGGGGAGGGGCGAGCGCTACGAGCAGTACTTC. The full variable domain, with the rest looked up from reference TRBV5-4 and TRBJ2-7, is ETGVTQSPTHLIKTRGQQVTLRCSSQSGHNTVSWYQQALGQGPQFIFQYYREEENGRGNFPPRFSGLQFPNYSSELNVNALELDDSALYLCASSLVGRGERYEQYFGPGTRLTVT.

With regard to this clone: A junction boundary mismatches the germline segment, possibly from a read error. V usage is TRBV29-1 and J usage is TRBJ2-5, with D maybe TRBD2 (6 bases). This CDR3 comprises 9 residues. Per the germline V gene, CDR1 is SQVTM and CDR2 is ANQGSEA. This chain's CDR3 is CSVEEGRNF. CDR3 sequence (DNA): TGCAGCGTTGAAGAGGGGAGGAACTTC. Combining the CDR3 with reference TRBV29-1 and TRBJ2-5 gives the whole variable domain SAVISQKPSRDICQRGTSLTIQCQVDSQVTMMFWYRQQPGQSLTLIATANQGSEATYESGFVIDKFPISRPNLTFSTLTVSNMSPEDSSIYLCSVEEGRNFGPGTRLLVL.

The genes are TRBV10-3 and TRBJ2-7; TRBD1 aligns across 7 bases. Trimming cost V 9 bases and J 5 bases; bases outside gene matches: 7. There are 12 residues in the CDR3. The germline CDR1 and CDR2 sequences are ENHRY and SYGVKD. The CDR3 reads CAMGRGYDEQYF. DNA for the CDR3: TGTGCCATGGGCAGGGGGTACGACGAGCAGTACTTC.

The rearrangement links TRBV27 to TRBJ2-5, with 7 bases that match TRBD1. The trim removed 2 bases at V and 5 bases at J, leaving 11 bases unmatched. The CDR3 length is 16 residues. Germline V gene sequence: CDR1 MNHEY, CDR2 SMNVEV (reference sequence). The CDR3 is CASSLMGDSPGETQYF. In DNA, the CDR3 is TGTGCCAGCAGTTTAATGGGGGACAGTCCGGGGGAGACCCAGTACTTC.

The chain employs TRBV29-1 and TRBJ2-7, with 7 positions matching TRBD1. Germline trimming cut 7 bases from V and 0 bases from J; bases unmatched to any gene: 3. Germline CDR1 is SQVTM and CDR2 is ANQGSEA. This CDR3 spans 12 amino acids. The CDR3 spells CSAQGSSYEQYF. Here the CDR3 DNA reads TGCAGCGCACAGGGGAGCTCCTACGAGCAGTACTTC.

V gene TRBV7-3 combines with J gene TRBJ1-2, with D uncertain. Germline CDR1 is SGHTA and CDR2 is FQGTGA. The CDR3 has 14 residues. The V and J ends lost 5 bases and 7 bases respectively, with 17 bases between them. The chain's CDR3 is CASSPQVGGFGYTF. The CDR3 bases are TGTGCCAGCAGCCCCCAAGTGGGAGGGTTTGGCTACACCTTC. Based on the CDR3 plus reference TRBV7-3 and TRBJ1-2, the full variable domain is GAGVSQTPSNKVTEKGKYVELRCDPISGHTALYWYRQSLGQGPEFLIYFQGTGAADDSGLPNDRFFAVRPEGSVSTLKIQRTERGDSAVYLCASSPQVGGFGYTFGSGTRLTVV.

The chain links TRBV18 to TRBJ1-6; D not certain. The CDR3 has 13 amino acids. With 8 bases removed from V and 7 bases from J, the gap between germline ends came to 12 bases. Germline CDR1 is KGHSH and CDR2 is LQKENI. The chain's CDR3 is CASTPGANSPLHF. The DNA of the CDR3 is TGTGCCAGCACTCCCGGAGCAAATTCACCCCTCCACTTT.

The gene calls are TRBV6-5 and TRBJ2-2, with D tentatively TRBD1 (6 bases). V lost 10 bases and J 1 base, leaving 10 bases between the germline ends. The CDR3 has 13 amino acids. Germline-derived CDR1 and CDR2 are MNHEY and SVGAGI. The CDR3 nucleotides read TGTGCCATCAGGACAGAGAACACCGGGGAGCTGTTTTTT. Amino acids: CAIRTENTGELFF.

This clone was counted a few times. The chain joins TRBV7-9 to TRBJ1-4, with D perhaps TRBD1 (6 bases). This CDR3 has 14 residues. V lost 5 bases and J 8 bases, leaving 15 bases between the germline ends. The germline V gene has CDR1 SEHNR and CDR2 FQNEAQ (reference sequence). This chain's CDR3 is CASSLTRDIEKLFF. The CDR3 DNA is TGTGCCAGCAGCCTGACCCGGGACATCGAAAAACTGTTTTTT.